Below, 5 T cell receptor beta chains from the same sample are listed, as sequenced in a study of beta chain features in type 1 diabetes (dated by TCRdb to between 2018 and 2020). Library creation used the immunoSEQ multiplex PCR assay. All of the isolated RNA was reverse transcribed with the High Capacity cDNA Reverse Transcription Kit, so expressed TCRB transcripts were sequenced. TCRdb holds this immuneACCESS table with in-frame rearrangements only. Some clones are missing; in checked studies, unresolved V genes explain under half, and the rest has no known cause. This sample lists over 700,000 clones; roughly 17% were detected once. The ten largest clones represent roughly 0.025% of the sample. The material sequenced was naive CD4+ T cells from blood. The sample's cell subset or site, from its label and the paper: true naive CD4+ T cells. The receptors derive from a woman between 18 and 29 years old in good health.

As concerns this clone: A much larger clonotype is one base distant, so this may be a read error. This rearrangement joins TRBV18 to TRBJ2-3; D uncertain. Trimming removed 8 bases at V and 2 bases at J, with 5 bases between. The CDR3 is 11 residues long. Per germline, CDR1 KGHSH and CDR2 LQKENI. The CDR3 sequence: CASTYTDTQYF. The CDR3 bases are TGTGCCAGCACCTACACAGATACGCAGTATTTT. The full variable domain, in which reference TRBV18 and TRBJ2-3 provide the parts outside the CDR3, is NAGVMQNPRHLVRRRGQEARLRCSPMKGHSHVYWYRQLPEEGLKFMVYLQKENIIDESGMPKERFSAEFPKEGPSILRIQQVVRGDSAAYFCASTYTDTQYFGPGTRLTVL.

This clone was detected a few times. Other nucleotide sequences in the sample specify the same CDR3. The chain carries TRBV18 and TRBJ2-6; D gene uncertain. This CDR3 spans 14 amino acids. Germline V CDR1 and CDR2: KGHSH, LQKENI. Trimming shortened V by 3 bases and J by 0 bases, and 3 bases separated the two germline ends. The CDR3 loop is CASSPPSGANVLTF. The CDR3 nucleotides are TGTGCCAGCTCACCGCCCTCTGGGGCCAACGTCCTGACTTTC.

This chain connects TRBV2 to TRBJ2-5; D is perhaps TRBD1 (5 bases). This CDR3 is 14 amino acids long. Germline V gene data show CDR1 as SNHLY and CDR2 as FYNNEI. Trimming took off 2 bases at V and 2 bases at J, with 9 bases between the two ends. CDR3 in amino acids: CASSERQLQETQYF. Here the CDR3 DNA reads TGTGCCAGCAGTGAAAGACAGTTACAAGAGACCCAGTACTTC.

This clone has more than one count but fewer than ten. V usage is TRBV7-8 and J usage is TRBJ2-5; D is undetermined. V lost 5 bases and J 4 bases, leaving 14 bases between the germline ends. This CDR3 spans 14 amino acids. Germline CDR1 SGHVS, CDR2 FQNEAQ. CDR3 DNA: TGTGCCAGCAGCCTCTTCAGAGTCGTAGAGACCCAGTACTTC. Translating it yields CASSLFRVVETQYF. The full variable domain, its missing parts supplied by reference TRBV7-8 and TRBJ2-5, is GAGVSQSPRYKVAKRGQDVALRCDPISGHVSLFWYQQALGQGPEFLTYFQNEAQLDKSGLPSDRFFAERPEGSVSTLKIQRTQQEDSAVYLCASSLFRVVETQYFGPGTRLLVL.

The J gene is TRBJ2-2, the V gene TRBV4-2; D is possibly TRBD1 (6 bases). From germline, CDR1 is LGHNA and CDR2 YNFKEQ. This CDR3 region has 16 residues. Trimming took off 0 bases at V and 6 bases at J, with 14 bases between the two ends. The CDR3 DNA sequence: TGTGCCAGCAGCCAAGAGGGATACAGGGTCGCCGGGGAGCTGTTTTTT. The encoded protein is CASSQEGYRVAGELFF.